Below are 2 T cell receptor beta chains sequenced from a single sample in a study of T cells in Graves' hyperthyroidism and ophthalmopathy. Amplification targeted TCR beta CDR3 regions from RNA transcripts. The HTBI set primed first-round TCR CDR3 RT-PCR. TCRdb passed the multiplex PCR reads through MiXCR, listing each CDR3 protein once. The sample shows 530,000 or so distinct CDR3 sequences, about half of them seen only once. The sequenced sample was peripheral blood or thyroid tissue (not recorded which). The receptor source for this set is a woman between 18 and 29 years old with Graves' hyperthyroidism.

This clonotype came up many times. The chain couples TRBV12-3 or TRBV12-4 to TRBJ1-1; 9 bases fit TRBD1. CDR3 size: 14 residues. V lost 5 bases, J lost 4 bases, and 5 bases stayed unmatched. In DNA, the CDR3 is TGTGCCAGCAGTGTTCCGGGACAGGGCACTGAAGCTTTCTTT. Translating gives CASSVPGQGTEAFF.

This clonotype was seen at least ten times. The chain combines TRBV20-1 with TRBJ2-7, with TRBD2 identical over 8 bases. The CDR3 is 13 amino acids. Germline lookup yields CDR1 DFQATT and CDR2 SNEGSKA (reference sequence). The J segment lost 4 bases and the V segment lost 0 bases, leaving 2 bases of the junction unmatched. The CDR3 protein is CSAREREEYEQYF. CDR3 DNA sequence: TGCAGTGCTAGAGAGCGGGAGGAGTACGAGCAGTACTTC.